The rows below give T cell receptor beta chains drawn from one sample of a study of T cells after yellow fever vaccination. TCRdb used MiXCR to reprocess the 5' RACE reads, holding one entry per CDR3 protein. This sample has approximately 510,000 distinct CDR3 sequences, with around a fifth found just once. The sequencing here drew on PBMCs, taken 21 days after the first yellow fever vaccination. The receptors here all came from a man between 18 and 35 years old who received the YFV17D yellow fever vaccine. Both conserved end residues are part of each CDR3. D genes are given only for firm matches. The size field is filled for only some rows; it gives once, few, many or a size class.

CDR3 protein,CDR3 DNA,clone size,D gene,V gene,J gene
CASSKIPGGSEAFF,TGTGCCAGCAGTAAGATCCCCGGTGGGTCTGAAGCTTTCTTT,few,-,TRBV6-2/TRBV6-3,TRBJ1-1
CASSTSDYGYTF,TGTGCCAGCAGTACATCGGACTATGGCTACACCTTC,-,-,TRBV12-3/TRBV12-4,TRBJ1-2
CSARDRNNYGYTF,TGCAGTGCTAGAGACAGGAATAACTATGGCTACACCTTC,few,-,TRBV20-1,TRBJ1-2
CASSPGRVYEQYF,TGTGCCAGCAGCCCGGGTCGGGTATACGAGCAGTACTTC,-,-,TRBV7-6,TRBJ2-7
CASSYSDRPAYGYTF,TGTGCCAGCAGTTACTCGGACAGGCCAGCCTATGGCTACACCTTC,few,TRBD1,TRBV6-5,TRBJ1-2
CASSYYSQQGSGANVLTF,TGCGCCAGCAGCTACTACTCACAACAGGGCTCTGGGGCCAACGTCCTGACTTTC,few,-,TRBV5-1,TRBJ2-6
CASSPGPRQPQHF,TGCGCCAGCAGCCCCGGTCCTAGGCAGCCCCAGCATTTT,few,-,TRBV4-1,TRBJ1-5
CSARGTFLRETQYF,TGCAGTGCTAGGGGGACCTTTTTAAGAGAGACCCAGTACTTC,few,-,TRBV20-1,TRBJ2-5
CSARGFPAQYSNQPQHF,TGCAGTGCTAGAGGGTTTCCAGCACAATATAGCAATCAGCCCCAGCATTTT,few,-,TRBV20-1,TRBJ1-5
CASSSGTGIDTQYF,TGTGCCAGCAGCTCCGGGACAGGTATAGATACGCAGTATTTT,few,TRBD1,TRBV7-2,TRBJ2-3
CATSDRRSTDTQYF,TGTGCCACCAGTGACCGGAGGAGCACAGATACGCAGTATTTT,-,-,TRBV24-1,TRBJ2-3
CASSYSSFTDTQYF,TGTGCCAGCAGTTACTCGAGTTTCACAGATACGCAGTATTTT,-,-,TRBV6-5,TRBJ2-3
CASRPASGGHDTQYF,TGCGCCAGCAGGCCTGCTAGCGGGGGTCATGATACGCAGTATTTT,-,TRBD2,TRBV5-1,TRBJ2-3
CASSFQGANGELFF,TGTGCCAGCAGCTTCCAGGGGGCAAACGGGGAGCTGTTTTTT,few,TRBD1,TRBV5-5,TRBJ2-2
CAWSEQGYQETQYF,TGTGCCTGGAGTGAACAGGGGTACCAAGAGACCCAGTACTTC,few,TRBD1,TRBV30,TRBJ2-5
CASSAHIATDTQYF,TGTGCCAGCAGCGCCCATATCGCGACAGATACGCAGTATTTT,-,-,TRBV21-1,TRBJ2-3
CASSLHARVGPKLFF,TGTGCCAGCAGCTTACACGCCCGAGTGGGGCCGAAACTGTTTTTT,few,-,TRBV7-9,TRBJ1-4
CASSSIDTNQPQHF,TGTGCCAGCAGCTCAATTGACACCAATCAGCCCCAGCATTTT,many,-,TRBV7-9,TRBJ1-5
CSARDEGNGYTF,TGCAGTGCTAGAGATGAGGGAAATGGCTACACCTTC,few,-,TRBV20-1,TRBJ1-2
CASRTSTGTPKADTEAFF,TGTGCCAGCCGTACTTCGACCGGGACACCGAAAGCGGACACTGAAGCTTTCTTT,few,-,TRBV27,TRBJ1-1
CASRPGRGTDTQYF,TGTGCCAGCAGGCCGGGTCGAGGCACAGATACGCAGTATTTT,-,-,TRBV7-2,TRBJ2-3
CASSPRRYSPVTISETQYF,TGTGCCAGCAGCCCACGGAGATACTCCCCGGTCACAATTAGTGAGACCCAGTACTTC,few,-,TRBV4-2,TRBJ2-5
CSAADPSSNQPQHF,TGCAGTGCCGCGGACCCATCCAGCAATCAGCCCCAGCATTTT,-,-,TRBV20-1,TRBJ1-5
CSASPLTSPREQYF,TGCAGTGCTAGTCCTCTGACTAGTCCGCGAGAGCAGTACTTC,-,-,TRBV20-1,TRBJ2-7
CASSYSPTQYREQFF,TGTGCCAGCAGTTACTCCCCTACGCAGTATCGGGAGCAGTTCTTC,-,-,TRBV6-2/TRBV6-3,TRBJ2-1
CAIPVASGSPNYGYTF,TGTGCCATCCCCGTCGCGTCAGGTTCTCCTAACTATGGCTACACCTTC,-,-,TRBV10-3,TRBJ1-2
CASSQSLAEWNNEQFF,TGCGCCAGCAGCCAATCTCTAGCGGAATGGAACAATGAGCAGTTCTTC,-,TRBD2,TRBV4-1,TRBJ2-1
CASSPKVAGTSEQFF,TGTGCCAGCAGCCCAAAGGTGGCAGGGACGAGTGAGCAGTTCTTC,-,-,TRBV7-3,TRBJ2-1
CASSYSYGGGDIQYF,TGTGCCAGCAGTTACTCATACGGGGGAGGTGACATTCAGTACTTC,few,-,TRBV6-5,TRBJ2-4
CASSIRHGTGPQETQYF,TGTGCCAGCAGTATACGCCATGGGACAGGCCCCCAAGAGACCCAGTACTTC,-,TRBD1,TRBV12-3/TRBV12-4,TRBJ2-5
CASSQGEQKLFF,TGTGCCAGCAGCCAAGGGGAGCAAAAACTGTTTTTT,-,-,TRBV3-1,TRBJ1-4
CSAETTDTQYF,TGCAGCGCGGAGACCACAGATACGCAGTATTTT,few,-,TRBV29-1,TRBJ2-3
CASSQRGGEPSYNEQFF,TGCGCCAGCAGCCAGAGGGGCGGGGAGCCCTCCTACAATGAGCAGTTCTTC,-,-,TRBV4-1,TRBJ2-1
CASSPRQGPSYTQYF,TGTGCCAGTAGTCCTCGACAGGGACCCTCTTATACGCAGTATTTT,-,TRBD1,TRBV19,TRBJ2-3
CASSLRAQENTEAFF,TGTGCCAGCAGCTTGCGGGCCCAGGAGAACACTGAAGCTTTCTTT,-,-,TRBV5-5,TRBJ1-1
CASSRLGAGGNSPLHF,TGTGCCAGTAGTCGCCTGGGGGCAGGGGGAAATTCACCCCTCCACTTT,-,TRBD1,TRBV19,TRBJ1-6